These T cell receptor beta chains were read from a single sample in a study of blood T cell repertoires in COVID-19. Some clones are missing from TCRdb's copy, which holds only in-frame ones; the method was immunoSEQ multiplex PCR. The repertoire holds about 210,000 clones, with 70% to 90% as singletons. What was sequenced was peripheral blood. The receptors shown here come from a woman aged 65 to 85 with COVID-19, enrolled during active disease. Both conserved end residues are part of each CDR3. Each record gives: CDR3 protein, CDR3 DNA, clone size, V gene, D gene, J gene. D genes are given only for firm matches. Rows may omit the clone size; those that give it use once, few, many or a size class.

cdr3_aa: CASSQGGAEAFF
cdr3_nt: TGTGCCAGCAGCCAAGGAGGAGCTGAAGCTTTCTTT
clone_size: once
v_call: TRBV3-1/TRBV3-2
d_call: NA
j_call: TRBJ1-1

cdr3_aa: CASSPDTRYGYTF
cdr3_nt: TGTGCCAGCAGCCCAGACACTCGCTATGGCTACACCTTC
clone_size: few
v_call: TRBV6-2/TRBV6-3
d_call: NA
j_call: TRBJ1-2

cdr3_aa: CSARQGPEQYF
cdr3_nt: TGCAGTGCTAGACAGGGGCCCGAGCAGTACTTC
clone_size: NA
v_call: TRBV20-1
d_call: NA
j_call: TRBJ2-7

cdr3_aa: CASSPDRGGQPQHF
cdr3_nt: TGTGCCAGCAGTCCGGACAGGGGGGGTCAGCCCCAGCATTTT
clone_size: NA
v_call: TRBV2
d_call: TRBD1
j_call: TRBJ1-5

cdr3_aa: CASSIDRQKNIQYF
cdr3_nt: TGTGCCAGTAGTATAGACAGGCAGAAAAACATTCAGTACTTC
clone_size: NA
v_call: TRBV19
d_call: NA
j_call: TRBJ2-4

cdr3_aa: CATSVQGGTGELFF
cdr3_nt: TGTGCCACCAGTGTCCAGGGTGGCACCGGGGAGCTGTTTTTT
clone_size: NA
v_call: TRBV24-1
d_call: NA
j_call: TRBJ2-2

cdr3_aa: CASSQEPAGGTYNEQFF
cdr3_nt: TGTGCCAGCAGCCAAGAGCCAGCGGGGGGTACCTACAATGAGCAGTTCTTC
clone_size: NA
v_call: TRBV4-2
d_call: TRBD2
j_call: TRBJ2-1

cdr3_aa: CASRNGLVGTDTQYF
cdr3_nt: TGTGCCAGCAGAAACGGACTAGTTGGGACAGATACGCAGTATTTT
clone_size: NA
v_call: TRBV6-5
d_call: TRBD2
j_call: TRBJ2-3

cdr3_aa: CASSRTVGDYEQYF
cdr3_nt: TGTGCCAGCTCGCGGACAGTGGGCGATTACGAGCAGTACTTC
clone_size: once
v_call: TRBV18
d_call: NA
j_call: TRBJ2-7

cdr3_aa: CASSQERVYGYTF
cdr3_nt: TGTGCCAGCAGCCAAGAGAGAGTTTATGGCTACACCTTC
clone_size: NA
v_call: TRBV3-1/TRBV3-2
d_call: NA
j_call: TRBJ1-2

cdr3_aa: CATTRLGVMNTEAFF
cdr3_nt: TGTGCCACCACTCGGTTAGGGGTCATGAACACTGAAGCTTTCTTT
clone_size: once
v_call: TRBV5-6
d_call: NA
j_call: TRBJ1-1

cdr3_aa: CASSQVSYTDTQYF
cdr3_nt: TGTGCCAGCAGCCAAGTTAGCTACACAGATACGCAGTATTTT
clone_size: NA
v_call: TRBV4-2
d_call: NA
j_call: TRBJ2-3

cdr3_aa: CASSGPRGLDNQPQHF
cdr3_nt: TGTGCCAGCAGTGGCCCCAGGGGGCTGGACAATCAGCCCCAGCATTTT
clone_size: NA
v_call: TRBV6-6
d_call: TRBD1
j_call: TRBJ1-5

cdr3_aa: CASSLVAGANVLTF
cdr3_nt: TGTGCCAGCAGTTTGGTAGCTGGGGCCAACGTCCTGACTTTC
clone_size: NA
v_call: TRBV27
d_call: NA
j_call: TRBJ2-6

cdr3_aa: CASKEGIQNTEAFF
cdr3_nt: TGTGCCAGCAAGGAGGGGATACAGAACACTGAAGCTTTCTTT
clone_size: NA
v_call: TRBV2
d_call: NA
j_call: TRBJ1-1

cdr3_aa: CASSAVASGNTIYF
cdr3_nt: TGTGCCAGCAGCGCCGTGGCTTCTGGAAACACCATATATTTT
clone_size: once
v_call: TRBV11-2
d_call: NA
j_call: TRBJ1-3

cdr3_aa: CASSHLDRDGTEAFF
cdr3_nt: TGCGCCAGCAGCCACCTAGACAGGGATGGCACTGAAGCTTTCTTT
clone_size: NA
v_call: TRBV4-1
d_call: TRBD1
j_call: TRBJ1-1

cdr3_aa: CASSPKPVYEQYF
cdr3_nt: TGTGCCAGCAGCCCCAAGCCCGTCTACGAGCAGTACTTC
clone_size: NA
v_call: TRBV11-3
d_call: NA
j_call: TRBJ2-7

cdr3_aa: CASSQVGQGEVNEQFF
cdr3_nt: TGTGCCAGCAGCCAAGTTGGTCAGGGGGAAGTCAATGAGCAGTTCTTC
clone_size: NA
v_call: TRBV14
d_call: TRBD1
j_call: TRBJ2-1

cdr3_aa: CAWSPNDRSYEQYF
cdr3_nt: TGTGCCTGGAGTCCAAACGACAGGTCCTACGAGCAGTACTTC
clone_size: NA
v_call: TRBV30
d_call: NA
j_call: TRBJ2-7

cdr3_aa: CASSQGLAGAVYNEQFF
cdr3_nt: TGTGCCAGCAGCCAAGGGCTAGCGGGGGCCGTATACAATGAGCAGTTCTTC
clone_size: NA
v_call: TRBV4-2
d_call: TRBD2
j_call: TRBJ2-1

cdr3_aa: CASSLARKYEQYF
cdr3_nt: TGTGCCAGCAGCTTAGCGCGGAAGTACGAGCAGTACTTC
clone_size: few
v_call: TRBV7-9
d_call: NA
j_call: TRBJ2-7

cdr3_aa: CASSYTGLRTGELFF
cdr3_nt: TGTGCCAGCAGTTACACGGGTCTACGAACCGGGGAGCTGTTTTTT
clone_size: few
v_call: TRBV6-5
d_call: NA
j_call: TRBJ2-2

cdr3_aa: CASSGQNTEAFF
cdr3_nt: TGTGCCAGCAGCGGACAGAACACTGAAGCTTTCTTT
clone_size: few
v_call: TRBV6-5
d_call: NA
j_call: TRBJ1-1